Shown below are 3 T cell receptor beta chains from a single sample sequenced in a study of T cell repertoires in cytomegalovirus infection. Via MiXCR, TCRdb re-called the reads, giving one row per CDR3 protein. The sample records about 890,000 distinct CDR3 sequences, around 30% being singletons. These receptors have no known antigen. The source was cultured CD8+ T cells from PBMCs, collected from culture after CMV antigen stimulation. All receptors come from a human donor in good health (CMV status not recorded). Some clones in this sample may be carry-over from other donors' samples.

V usage is TRBV20-1 and J usage is TRBJ2-5; 14 nucleotides agree with TRBD2. Trimming cost V 0 bases and J 1 base; bases outside gene matches: 7. Germline CDR1 DFQATT, CDR2 SNEGSKA (reference sequence). This CDR3 is 18 amino acids long. The CDR3 DNA is TGCAGTGCTAGAGATCGAGGGACTAGCGGGGGTCGCCAAGAGACCCAGTACTTC. Protein product: CSARDRGTSGGRQETQYF.

The sample holds a few counts of this clonotype. This chain joins TRBV19 and TRBJ1-5, with 8 bases aligning to TRBD1. The V gene end was trimmed by 6 bases and the J gene end by 4 bases; junction bases not matched to a gene: 8. Germline V gene sequence: CDR1 LNHDA, CDR2 SQIVND (reference sequence). This CDR3 is 15 amino acids long. The CDR3 reads CASSQGAEGNQPQHF. The CDR3 DNA is TGTGCCAGTAGCCAGGGGGCTGAAGGAAATCAGCCCCAGCATTTT. The full variable domain, in which reference TRBV19 and TRBJ1-5 provide the parts outside the CDR3, is DGGITQSPKYLFRKEGQNVTLSCEQNLNHDAMYWYRQDPGQGLRLIYYSQIVNDFQKGDIAEGYSVSREKKESFPLTVTSAQKNPTAFYLCASSQGAEGNQPQHFGDGTRLSIL.

The J gene is TRBJ2-7, the V gene TRBV6-2 or TRBV6-3, with no clear D. Trimming cost V 2 bases and J 1 base, with 12 bases left between them. Germline V gene sequence: CDR1 MNHEY, CDR2 SVGEGT. The CDR3 extends over 15 amino acids. The DNA of the CDR3 is TGTGCCAGCAGTTACGGTCGTGTGAGTTCCTACGAGCAGTACTTC. It codes for CASSYGRVSSYEQYF.